This record concerns one TCR beta chain sequence. This specimen belongs to a study of blood T cell repertoires in COVID-19. Study summary: PBMCs, B-cell-depleted T cells, or T cells were the source of the cDNA or gDNA that made up the material.

The V end was cut by 0 bases, the J end by 4 bases, with 15 bases between. The V gene's germline CDR1 is GTSNPN and CDR2 SVGIG (reference sequence). This CDR3 is built from 15 residues. Authors' data handling: Reference gene primer amplification in the assay estimated nucleated cell counts. Sequencing was performed with immunoSEQ multiplex PCR; in TCRdb, only in-frame clones are kept and a portion is missing. The DNA was the basis for D and trimming; V, J and clone size are from that table. The table lists 150,000 to 200,000 clones, less than 85% of them singletons, with 6.5% to 8.5% in the top ten. Patients in Seattle were enrolled during active infection, then followed longitudinally.

This sequence joins TRBV30 and TRBJ1-2, with D hard to call. The sample consisted of peripheral blood. This clonotype was obtained from a woman aged 40 to 50 with COVID-19, enrolled during active disease. CDR3 residues: CAWSVPGMGPYGYTF. CDR3 sequence (DNA): TGTGCCTGGAGTGTACCCGGGATGGGCCCCTATGGCTACACCTTC.